A selection of T cell receptor beta chains follows, all from one sample in a study of shared clonotypes between healthy human individuals. Data came from immunoSEQ multiplex PCR; TCRdb stores just in-frame clones and leaves some out. The sample lists about 2.2 million clones, about 93% occurring once. The specimen was naive CD8+ T cells from PBMCs. The receptors come from a man aged 18 to 30 in good health. Some clones in this sample may be carry-over from other donors' samples. Each CDR3 is given with its conserved first and last residue. D genes are given only for firm matches. Size is omitted from some rows. Given values are once, few, many or a class for expanded clones.

d_gene: TRBD2; j_gene: TRBJ2-7; v_gene: TRBV10-3; abundance: NA; CDR3nt: TGTGCCATCAGGGCAGATAGCGGGAGCGTGTACGAGCAGTACTTC; CDR3aa: CAIRADSGSVYEQYF
d_gene: TRBD2; j_gene: TRBJ2-1; v_gene: TRBV28; abundance: NA; CDR3nt: TGTGCCAGCAGTCCAACTAGCGGGGCCCACAATGAGCAGTTCTTC; CDR3aa: CASSPTSGAHNEQFF
d_gene: TRBD1; j_gene: TRBJ2-1; v_gene: TRBV6-1; abundance: NA; CDR3nt: TGTGCCAGCAGTGAAGAGGGACAGTCCTACAATGAGCAGTTCTTC; CDR3aa: CASSEEGQSYNEQFF
d_gene: NA; j_gene: TRBJ2-7; v_gene: TRBV30; abundance: NA; CDR3nt: TGTGCCTGGAGGGCCCCCGGATCACCCTACGAGCAGTACTTC; CDR3aa: CAWRAPGSPYEQYF
d_gene: NA; j_gene: TRBJ1-4; v_gene: TRBV7-9; abundance: NA; CDR3nt: TGTGCCAGCAGCGCGGAAGAAAAACTGTTTTTT; CDR3aa: CASSAEEKLFF
d_gene: TRBD1; j_gene: TRBJ1-1; v_gene: TRBV29-1; abundance: NA; CDR3nt: TGCAGCGTCGAACGACAGGGTGAAGCTTTCTTT; CDR3aa: CSVERQGEAFF
d_gene: NA; j_gene: TRBJ2-7; v_gene: TRBV7-3; abundance: once; CDR3nt: TGTGCCAGCAGCCCCATGGGAACGACCTACGAGCAGTACTTC; CDR3aa: CASSPMGTTYEQYF
d_gene: TRBD2; j_gene: TRBJ2-3; v_gene: TRBV6-6; abundance: NA; CDR3nt: TGTGCCAGTGAGGCGGGAGCGGCCCCAGATACGCAGTATTTT; CDR3aa: CASEAGAAPDTQYF
d_gene: TRBD1; j_gene: TRBJ2-1; v_gene: TRBV29-1; abundance: NA; CDR3nt: TGCAGCGTTGAAGATCAAGTGACAGGGATGGTCTTC; CDR3aa: CSVEDQVTGMVF
d_gene: NA; j_gene: TRBJ1-5; v_gene: TRBV10-2; abundance: NA; CDR3nt: TGCGCCAGCAGGTCGGGCAGTTATAGCAATCAGCCCCAGCATTTT; CDR3aa: CASRSGSYSNQPQHF
d_gene: TRBD1; j_gene: TRBJ2-1; v_gene: TRBV19; abundance: NA; CDR3nt: TGTGCCAGTTTTCCCTCCGGGACAGGGCTCTACAATGAGCAGTTCTTC; CDR3aa: CASFPSGTGLYNEQFF
d_gene: NA; j_gene: TRBJ2-7; v_gene: TRBV21-1; abundance: NA; CDR3nt: TGTGCCAGCCTTTACGGACTAGCGGGTTTCGACTACGAGCAGTACTTC; CDR3aa: CASLYGLAGFDYEQYF
d_gene: TRBD2; j_gene: TRBJ2-7; v_gene: TRBV7-8; abundance: NA; CDR3nt: TGTGCCAGCAGCTTAATTAGCGGGGCTAACTACGAGCAGTACTTC; CDR3aa: CASSLISGANYEQYF
d_gene: NA; j_gene: TRBJ1-3; v_gene: TRBV4-2; abundance: NA; CDR3nt: TGTGCCAGCAGCCAGGACAGTTCCTCTGGAAACACCATATATTTT; CDR3aa: CASSQDSSSGNTIYF
d_gene: TRBD1; j_gene: TRBJ2-7; v_gene: TRBV6-1; abundance: NA; CDR3nt: TGTGCCAGCAGTGAGGGACAGGGGGACGAGCAGTACTTC; CDR3aa: CASSEGQGDEQYF
d_gene: NA; j_gene: TRBJ2-7; v_gene: TRBV28; abundance: NA; CDR3nt: TGTGCCAGCAGTCGGGACGGCTACGAGCAGTACTTC; CDR3aa: CASSRDGYEQYF
d_gene: NA; j_gene: TRBJ2-1; v_gene: TRBV28; abundance: NA; CDR3nt: TGTGCCAGCAGTTTGGTAGGGGAGGGGGGTGAGCAGTTCTTC; CDR3aa: CASSLVGEGGEQFF
d_gene: NA; j_gene: TRBJ2-5; v_gene: TRBV2; abundance: NA; CDR3nt: TGTGCCAGCAGTGAAGGATCGGGGTACCAAGAGACCCAGTACTTC; CDR3aa: CASSEGSGYQETQYF
d_gene: TRBD2; j_gene: TRBJ2-3; v_gene: TRBV14; abundance: once; CDR3nt: TGTGCCAGCAGCCAAGTAGCGGGAAGCACAGATACGCAGTATTTT; CDR3aa: CASSQVAGSTDTQYF
d_gene: TRBD1; j_gene: TRBJ1-1; v_gene: TRBV5-1; abundance: NA; CDR3nt: TGCGCCAGCACCTCACAGGGGGCTGTCCCTGAAGCTTTCTTT; CDR3aa: CASTSQGAVPEAFF
d_gene: NA; j_gene: TRBJ2-7; v_gene: TRBV7-8; abundance: NA; CDR3nt: TGTGCCAGCAGCTTAGGGGGGGAGTTCTACGAGCAGTACTTC; CDR3aa: CASSLGGEFYEQYF
d_gene: TRBD1; j_gene: TRBJ1-1; v_gene: TRBV10-1; abundance: NA; CDR3nt: TGCGCCAGCGATTCCACAGGGGGGGTTTCAGCTTTCTTT; CDR3aa: CASDSTGGVSAFF
d_gene: NA; j_gene: TRBJ1-1; v_gene: TRBV7-9; abundance: once; CDR3nt: TGTGCCAGCAGCGCAGCGGGAGGGGCCCCGGGACGGAACACTGAAGCTTTCTTT; CDR3aa: CASSAAGGAPGRNTEAFF
d_gene: TRBD1; j_gene: TRBJ1-1; v_gene: TRBV10-2; abundance: NA; CDR3nt: TGCGCCAGCAGTGTGGGACAGGGGGCAGTTAACACTGAAGCTTTCTTT; CDR3aa: CASSVGQGAVNTEAFF
d_gene: TRBD2; j_gene: TRBJ2-7; v_gene: TRBV10-3; abundance: NA; CDR3nt: TGTGCCATCAGTCGGACTAGCGGGAGGGCCAGGACCTACGAGCAGTACTTC; CDR3aa: CAISRTSGRARTYEQYF
d_gene: NA; j_gene: TRBJ2-3; v_gene: TRBV13; abundance: NA; CDR3nt: TGTGCCAGCAGCTCCCGGGGAACAGATACGCAGTATTTT; CDR3aa: CASSSRGTDTQYF
d_gene: TRBD1; j_gene: TRBJ2-1; v_gene: TRBV7-8; abundance: NA; CDR3nt: TGTGCCAGCAGCTTGGACAGGTCCCGCGAGCAGTTCTTC; CDR3aa: CASSLDRSREQFF
d_gene: NA; j_gene: TRBJ2-2; v_gene: TRBV6-6; abundance: once; CDR3nt: TGTGCCAGCAGTCTCAGGGGAGCCGGGGAGCTGTTTTTT; CDR3aa: CASSLRGAGELFF
d_gene: NA; j_gene: TRBJ1-1; v_gene: TRBV9; abundance: NA; CDR3nt: TGTGCCAGCAGCACGGGGGGGAGAAACACTGAAGCTTTCTTT; CDR3aa: CASSTGGRNTEAFF
d_gene: NA; j_gene: TRBJ2-1; v_gene: TRBV29-1; abundance: NA; CDR3nt: TGCAGCGTTGGTGACCCGAGCTCCTACAATGAGCAGTTCTTC; CDR3aa: CSVGDPSSYNEQFF
d_gene: TRBD1; j_gene: TRBJ2-7; v_gene: TRBV19; abundance: NA; CDR3nt: TGTGCCAGTAGTGTTACAGGGGGCACCCAGAAAAGCTACGAGCAGTACTTC; CDR3aa: CASSVTGGTQKSYEQYF
d_gene: NA; j_gene: TRBJ1-6; v_gene: TRBV19; abundance: NA; CDR3nt: TGTGCCAGCGGTAATTCACCCCTCCACTTT; CDR3aa: CASGNSPLHF
d_gene: NA; j_gene: TRBJ2-2; v_gene: TRBV29-1; abundance: NA; CDR3nt: TGCAGCGTTGAAGAGGGGGTAGTCACCGGGGAGCTGTTTTTT; CDR3aa: CSVEEGVVTGELFF
d_gene: TRBD2; j_gene: TRBJ2-3; v_gene: TRBV10-3; abundance: NA; CDR3nt: TGTGCCATCAGTGTGGCGGGGGGATATAGCACAGATACGCAGTATTTT; CDR3aa: CAISVAGGYSTDTQYF
d_gene: TRBD1; j_gene: TRBJ2-7; v_gene: TRBV28; abundance: NA; CDR3nt: TGTGCCAGCAGACAGACAGGGGAGCGCGAGCAGTACTTC; CDR3aa: CASRQTGEREQYF
d_gene: NA; j_gene: TRBJ2-1; v_gene: TRBV7-9; abundance: once; CDR3nt: TGTGCCAGCAGGTTCGAGGGGAATGAGCAGTTCTTC; CDR3aa: CASRFEGNEQFF
d_gene: TRBD1; j_gene: TRBJ2-2; v_gene: TRBV9; abundance: NA; CDR3nt: TGTGCCAGCAGCGCCTCACTGATCCCGGGACAGGCGAACACCGGGGAGCTGTTTTTT; CDR3aa: CASSASLIPGQANTGELFF
d_gene: NA; j_gene: TRBJ2-2; v_gene: TRBV5-4; abundance: NA; CDR3nt: TGTGCCAGCAGCTTGAATGTAATAGCTAGCGGGGAGCTGTTTTTT; CDR3aa: CASSLNVIASGELFF
d_gene: TRBD1; j_gene: TRBJ2-7; v_gene: TRBV6-5; abundance: NA; CDR3nt: TGTGCCAGCAGCCCAGACAGGGGGCTCGACGAGCAGTACTTC; CDR3aa: CASSPDRGLDEQYF
d_gene: TRBD2; j_gene: TRBJ2-5; v_gene: TRBV27; abundance: NA; CDR3nt: TGTGCCAGCAGTTCTCTAGCGGGCCAGCACGAGACCCAGTACTTC; CDR3aa: CASSSLAGQHETQYF
d_gene: NA; j_gene: TRBJ2-1; v_gene: TRBV27; abundance: NA; CDR3nt: TGTGCCAGCAGCGTCACCGGTCCAGGGACCAATGAGCAGTTCTTC; CDR3aa: CASSVTGPGTNEQFF
d_gene: NA; j_gene: TRBJ2-5; v_gene: TRBV27; abundance: NA; CDR3nt: TGTGCCAGCAGTTTAAGTCGGGAGACCCAGTACTTC; CDR3aa: CASSLSRETQYF
d_gene: NA; j_gene: TRBJ1-6; v_gene: TRBV30; abundance: NA; CDR3nt: TGTGCCTGGACCCCGGGGGGTTCACCCCTCCACTTT; CDR3aa: CAWTPGGSPLHF
d_gene: TRBD1; j_gene: TRBJ2-7; v_gene: TRBV7-9; abundance: NA; CDR3nt: TGTGCCAGCAGCACCGGACCGGGACAGGGGGCCTACGAGCAGTACTTC; CDR3aa: CASSTGPGQGAYEQYF
d_gene: NA; j_gene: TRBJ2-1; v_gene: TRBV5-1; abundance: NA; CDR3nt: TGCGCCAGCGAAGGACCGAATGAGCAGTTCTTC; CDR3aa: CASEGPNEQFF
d_gene: NA; j_gene: TRBJ2-1; v_gene: TRBV27; abundance: NA; CDR3nt: TGTGCCAGCAGTCCTGGAAATGAGCAGTTCTTC; CDR3aa: CASSPGNEQFF
d_gene: NA; j_gene: TRBJ2-5; v_gene: TRBV4-1; abundance: few; CDR3nt: TGCGCCAGCAGCCGCCCACTGGGGAGAGAGACCCAGTACTTC; CDR3aa: CASSRPLGRETQYF
d_gene: NA; j_gene: TRBJ2-7; v_gene: TRBV27; abundance: NA; CDR3nt: TGTGCCAGCAGTTCCTATACCGGGACTCACGGTTACGAGCAGTACTTC; CDR3aa: CASSSYTGTHGYEQYF
d_gene: NA; j_gene: TRBJ2-7; v_gene: TRBV28; abundance: NA; CDR3nt: TGTGCCAGCAGTTTCTCCCGGGAGAGGGCCTACGAGCAGTACTTC; CDR3aa: CASSFSRERAYEQYF
d_gene: TRBD2; j_gene: TRBJ2-6; v_gene: TRBV27; abundance: NA; CDR3nt: TGTGCCAGCAGTTTCCGGACTAGCCCTGGGGCCAACGTCCTGACTTTC; CDR3aa: CASSFRTSPGANVLTF
d_gene: NA; j_gene: TRBJ1-1; v_gene: TRBV7-8; abundance: NA; CDR3nt: TGTGCCAGCAGCGCCCCCGGCAGGGCGGGCACTGAAGCTTTCTTT; CDR3aa: CASSAPGRAGTEAFF
d_gene: NA; j_gene: TRBJ1-1; v_gene: TRBV5-1; abundance: few; CDR3nt: TGCGCCAGCAGTCTCCCTGGGAGGGACACTGAAGCTTTCTTT; CDR3aa: CASSLPGRDTEAFF
d_gene: NA; j_gene: TRBJ2-7; v_gene: TRBV28; abundance: NA; CDR3nt: TGTGCCAGCTACAAGGACAGAACATCCTACGAGCAGTACTTC; CDR3aa: CASYKDRTSYEQYF
d_gene: NA; j_gene: TRBJ2-7; v_gene: TRBV10-3; abundance: NA; CDR3nt: TGTGCCATCAGTGAGTCCGCGGGGACCTACGAGCAGTACTTC; CDR3aa: CAISESAGTYEQYF